This T cell receptor beta chain appears in the sequencing data of a study of technical replicates of blood from a few donors. Profiled with immunoSEQ multiplex PCR; TCRdb holds only in-frame clones, not every one. This table has about 80,000 clones, just under 95% appearing once. Germline V gives CDR1 KGHSH, CDR2 LQKENI. The CDR3 has 14 amino acids. The ends lost 5 bases at V and 4 bases at J; junction bases unmatched: 8. The chain recombines TRBV18 with TRBJ2-7; 7 bases match TRBD1. The specimen sequenced was T cells isolated from PBMCs. This TCR came from a human donor in good health. CDR3 in amino acids: CASSSIDRAYEQYF. In DNA form, the CDR3 reads TGTGCCAGCTCATCTATAGACAGGGCGTACGAGCAGTACTTC.